The 22 T cell receptor beta chains listed next were all sequenced from one sample in a study of post-analysis software for immune sequencing data. Notes on the study in general: Five TRBV segments appeared more often in patients than in controls, and TRBV5-6, TRBV5-1 and TRBV20-1 were among these.

The TCR beta cDNA libraries contained unique molecular identifiers. TCRdb recomputed calls from the PCR reads with MiXCR, one row per CDR3 protein. The sample has hundreds of thousands of distinct CDR3 sequences; about 32% are singletons. For these TCRs, the target antigens are not known. Sequences were obtained from blood. These receptors were collected from a girl aged 5-17 years with multiple sclerosis.

The CDR3 DNA sequence: TGTGCCATCAGTGACCGACAGGGAAGGAATGAGCAGTTCTTC. Amino acids: CAISDRQGRNEQFF. The rearrangement uses TRBV10-3 and TRBJ2-1; 7 nucleotides align to TRBD1. The CDR3 loop spans 14 amino acids. V dropped 3 bases and J dropped 7; count of bases not matched to a gene: 6. The germline V gene has CDR1 ENHRY and CDR2 SYGVKD.

About this clonotype: One junction end disagrees with the germline gene, perhaps due to a read error. V usage is TRBV6-6 and J usage is TRBJ1-4, with D possibly matching TRBD1 (6 bases). The CDR3 loop spans 15 amino acids. Germline V gives CDR1 MNHNY, CDR2 SVGAGI (reference sequence). CDR3 region: CVSSRGDRTNEKLFF. CDR3 DNA sequence: TGTGTCAGCAGCAGGGGCGACAGAACTAATGAAAAACTGTTTTTT.

The chain combines TRBV13 with TRBJ2-3; 11 nucleotides agree with TRBD2. V dropped 4 bases and J dropped 0; count of bases not matched to a gene: 12. The length of the CDR3 is 19 residues. Germline V gene sequence: CDR1 PRHDT, CDR2 FYEKMQ (reference sequence). CDR3: CASSSYTRTSGRSTDTQYF. CDR3 in DNA: TGTGCCAGCAGCTCATATACTCGGACTAGCGGGCGCAGCACAGATACGCAGTATTTT. Full variable domain (outside the CDR3, taken from reference TRBV13 and TRBJ2-3): AAGVIQSPRHLIKEKRETATLKCYPIPRHDTVYWYQQGPGQDPQFLISFYEKMQSDKGSIPDRFSAQQFSDYHSELNMSSLELGDSALYFCASSSYTRTSGRSTDTQYFGPGTRLTVL.

The chain couples TRBV7-9 to TRBJ2-5; D uncertain. Germline CDR1 reads SEHNR; CDR2 reads FQNEAQ (reference sequence). The CDR3 contains 15 residues. V was pared by 5 bases and J by 4 bases, with 17 bases between. Here the CDR3 DNA reads TGTGCCAGCAGCCCCGCGTTATTAGGGCGAGAGACCCAGTACTTC. Translating it yields CASSPALLGRETQYF.

This clonotype was counted ten times or more. V gene TRBV7-9 combines with J gene TRBJ2-7; 7 bases fit TRBD1. Germline CDR1 reads SEHNR; CDR2 reads FQNEAQ (reference sequence). The CDR3 loop spans 14 amino acids. J lost 3 bases, V lost 6 bases, and 8 bases had no gene match. The CDR3 DNA reads as TGTGCCAGCAGTCGACAGGGACGAATCTACGAGCAGTACTTC. Its protein product is CASSRQGRIYEQYF.

This clonotype has just a few counts. The genes are TRBV20-1 and TRBJ2-7; D is possibly TRBD1 or TRBD2 (5 bases each). The CDR3 sequence is 14 residues long. Germline V gene lookup returns CDR1 DFQATT and CDR2 SNEGSKA (reference sequence). Trimming took 1 base from V and 1 from J, leaving 11 bases between them. The CDR3 protein is CSARVPGRSYEQYF. CDR3 DNA sequence: TGCAGTGCTAGAGTCCCGGGACGGTCCTACGAGCAGTACTTC.

This chain connects TRBV28 to TRBJ2-4; 7 nucleotides match TRBD1. Trimming cost V 6 bases and J 0 bases; bases outside gene matches: 8. This CDR3 contains 16 residues. Germline V CDR1 and CDR2: MDHEN, SYDVKM. CDR3 amino acids: CASSPGTELAKNIQYF. The CDR3 coding sequence is TGTGCCAGCAGCCCCGGGACAGAATTAGCCAAAAACATTCAGTACTTC.

V and J are TRBV5-1 and TRBJ1-2, with D unclear. Germline CDR1 SGHRS, CDR2 YFSETQ. CDR3 length: 14 amino acids. The V end was cut by 0 bases, the J end by 7 bases, with 13 bases between. CDR3 amino acids: CASSLEGATGGYTF. The CDR3 region has the DNA TGCGCCAGCAGCTTGGAGGGAGCGACGGGTGGCTACACCTTC.

The chain joins TRBV2 to TRBJ2-1; perhaps TRBD2 as D (6 bases). This CDR3 contains 15 residues. V was clipped by 6 bases and J by 8 bases, with 20 bases between them. CDR1 is SNHLY, CDR2 FYNNEI, per germline. CDR3 residues: CASSERDSPGDEQFF. CDR3 nucleotides: TGTGCCAGCAGCGAACGGGACTCCCCCGGAGATGAGCAGTTCTTC.

This clonotype was seen only once. Since a much larger clone is just one base distant, this may be a read error. This chain uses TRBV7-2 with TRBJ2-7, with TRBD2 matching 9 bases. The CDR3 totals 14 residues. J lost 6 bases, V lost 5 bases, and 8 bases had no gene match. Germline loops: CDR1 SGHTA, CDR2 FQGNSA. The CDR3 here is CASSGSGSPSEQYF. The CDR3 bases are TGTGCCAGCAGCGGTAGCGGGAGTCCTAGCGAGCAGTACTTC. Using reference TRBV7-2 and TRBJ2-7 for the parts outside the CDR3, the full variable domain is GAGVSQSPSNKVTEKGKDVELRCDPISGHTALYWYRQSLGQGLEFLIYFQGNSAPDKSGLPSDRFSAERTGGSVSTLTIQRTQQEDSAVYLCASSGSGSPSEQYFGPGTRLTVT.

This clonotype occurred a few times. This rearrangement joins TRBV20-1 to TRBJ1-6, with a tentative D call TRBD1 (6 bases). Germline V gene sequence: CDR1 DFQATT, CDR2 SNEGSKA (reference sequence). This CDR3 has 15 amino acids. V lost 5 bases to trimming and J lost 5 bases, with 16 bases between them. The CDR3 bases are TGCAGTGCTCCCCCCTTCGGACAGAATAATTCACCCCTCCACTTT. This encodes CSAPPFGQNNSPLHF.

The chain links TRBV5-1 to TRBJ2-7, with D perhaps matching TRBD1 (6 bases). V lost 0 bases and J 5 bases, leaving 12 bases between the germline ends. Germline CDR1 SGHRS, CDR2 YFSETQ. This CDR3 has 14 amino acids. The DNA for the CDR3 is TGCGCCAGCAGCTTGGAAATCAGGGGCCACGAGCAGTACTTC. It encodes CASSLEIRGHEQYF.

The chain has TRBV28 and TRBJ2-7; no clear D gene. Germline V gene sequence: CDR1 MDHEN, CDR2 SYDVKM. The V and J ends lost 2 bases and 3 bases respectively, with 8 bases between them. The CDR3 loop spans 13 amino acids. The DNA of the CDR3 is TGTGCCAGCAGTTTAAGTTACCTCTACGAGCAGTACTTC. It yields the protein CASSLSYLYEQYF. Full variable domain (remainder filled in from reference TRBV28 and TRBJ2-7): DVKVTQSSRYLVKRTGEKVFLECVQDMDHENMFWYRQDPGLGLRLIYFSYDVKMKEKGDIPEGYSVSREKKERFSLILESASTNQTSMYLCASSLSYLYEQYFGPGTRLTVT.

The genes are TRBV20-1 and TRBJ2-7, with D perhaps TRBD1 (7 bases). The CDR3 is 15 amino acids. V was cut by 5 bases and J by 2 bases, with 19 bases left in between. Germline V gene data show CDR1 as DFQATT and CDR2 as SNEGSKA (reference sequence). The CDR3 protein is CSAVRRGQPAYEQYF. The DNA for the CDR3 is TGCAGTGCTGTACGGAGGGGACAGCCTGCCTACGAGCAGTACTTC.

The chain recombines TRBV7-2 with TRBJ2-1, with D perhaps matching TRBD1 (5 bases). This CDR3 is built from 15 residues. V dropped 6 bases and J dropped 5 bases, with 17 bases sitting between them. Germline V gene data show CDR1 as SGHTA and CDR2 as FQGNSA. CDR3 sequence: CASSPQSGLNNEQFF. Here the CDR3 DNA reads TGTGCCAGCAGTCCACAGTCAGGGTTGAACAATGAGCAGTTCTTC.

The chain links TRBV7-2 to TRBJ2-3; the match to TRBD1 covers 8 bases. CDR3 length equals 15 residues. With V trimmed by 7 bases and J by 3 bases, 9 bases remained unmatched. The germline V gene encodes CDR1 SGHTA and CDR2 FQGNSA. CDR3 nucleotide sequence: TGTGCCAGCACCACGACAGGGGTCGTGACAGATACGCAGTATTTT. This sequence encodes CASTTTGVVTDTQYF.

Note on this clonotype: This may arise from a read error, as a much more abundant clone is one base away. V is TRBV6-5 and J is TRBJ1-2, with 8 bases identical to TRBD1. V shed 6 bases and J 8 bases; nucleotides not matched to a gene: 11. This CDR3 spans 14 amino acids. Germline V gene sequence: CDR1 MNHEY, CDR2 SVGAGI. CDR3 DNA: TGTGCCAGCAGATTAGCCGGGACAGGTGTCGGCTACACCTTC. Protein product: CASRLAGTGVGYTF.

Of note for this clonotype: The junction departs from the called germline gene at one end, perhaps through a read error. The rearrangement joins TRBV9 to TRBJ2-7; possible D gene TRBD1, 6 bases. The end of the DNA is better explained by TRBJ2-5, so the J call may be wrong. The CDR3 is 15 amino acids. Germline-derived CDR1 and CDR2 are SGDLS and YYNGEE. The CDR3 DNA sequence: TGTACCAGCAGCGTAGATCAAGGGGGATGGGAGACCCAGTACTTC. Translation: CTSSVDQGGWETQYF.

V gene TRBV14 combines with J gene TRBJ2-6; 8 nucleotides line up with TRBD1. The germline V gene encodes CDR1 SGHDN and CDR2 FVKESK. This CDR3 contains 17 residues. J lost 0 bases, V lost 4 bases, and 5 bases had no gene match. The CDR3 DNA reads TGTGCCAGCAGCCCCGGGACAGGTCACTCTGGGGCCAACGTCCTGACTTTC. Its protein product is CASSPGTGHSGANVLTF.

The chain recombines TRBV3-1 with TRBJ2-2; D is possibly TRBD1 or TRBD2 (5 bases each). This CDR3 has 15 amino acids. Looked up from germline, CDR1 is LGHDT and CDR2 is YNNKEL (reference sequence). Trimming pared 0 bases from V and 7 bases from J, leaving 12 bases between. The CDR3 is CASSQDGKGSGELFF. For the CDR3, the DNA is TGTGCCAGCAGCCAAGACGGAAAGGGGAGCGGGGAGCTGTTTTTT.

This clonotype was seen a few times. V and J are TRBV20-1 and TRBJ2-1; 10 bases are shared with TRBD2. J lost 8 bases, V lost 3 bases, and 7 bases had no gene match. The CDR3 loop spans 14 amino acids. Germline loops: CDR1 DFQATT, CDR2 SNEGSKA (reference sequence). The DNA for the CDR3 is TGCAGTGCTAGTAACCTAGCGGGGGTGTATGAGCAGTTCTTC. As protein: CSASNLAGVYEQFF.

The chain carries TRBV19 and TRBJ2-1; 7 bases match TRBD1. Germline V gene sequence: CDR1 LNHDA, CDR2 SQIVND (reference sequence). The CDR3 contains 15 residues. Losses at the gene ends were 4 bases for V and 2 bases for J; bases not matched to a gene: 5. Here the CDR3 DNA reads TGTGCCAGTAGTAAGACAGGGAATACCTACAATGAGCAGTTCTTC. Its translation is CASSKTGNTYNEQFF. Full variable domain (missing parts from reference TRBV19 and TRBJ2-1): DGGITQSPKYLFRKEGQNVTLSCEQNLNHDAMYWYRQDPGQGLRLIYYSQIVNDFQKGDIAEGYSVSREKKESFPLTVTSAQKNPTAFYLCASSKTGNTYNEQFFGPGTRLTVL.